The 5 T cell receptor beta chains below all came from one sample that was sequenced in a study of sequential checkpoint blockade in melanoma. Using immunoSEQ multiplex PCR, the repertoire was profiled, and TCRdb retains in-frame clones only, with some absent. Of about 5,500 clones listed, roughly two fifths are singletons. Treatment indicated: randomized to nivolumab then ipilimumab (arm A) or the reverse (arm B). The sequenced sample was tumor tissue (inferred from file names), obtained from a patient given nivolumab and ipilimumab in sequence. Receptors were obtained from a human donor with melanoma.

This clone rates as medium-sized. This chain links TRBV19 with TRBJ1-1; 8 bases fit TRBD1. Germline CDR1 and CDR2: LNHDA and SQIVND (reference sequence). The ends lost 3 bases at V and 0 bases at J; junction bases unmatched: 0. The CDR3 length is 14 residues. The DNA of the CDR3 is TGTGCCAGTAGTATGGACAGGGTGAACACTGAAGCTTTCTTT. Translation: CASSMDRVNTEAFF.

The chain carries TRBV6-8 and TRBJ1-1, with TRBD1 identical over 9 bases. Germline V lookup: CDR1 MNHGY, CDR2 SAAAGT. The CDR3 extends over 18 amino acids. Losses at the gene ends were 0 bases for V and 4 bases for J; bases not matched to a gene: 12. CDR3 nucleotides: TGTGCCAGCAGTTACTCTCCCCTCATTACAGGGGGCTTCACTGAAGCTTTCTTT. Its protein is CASSYSPLITGGFTEAFF.

In its sample, this clone was seen a few times. The chain uses TRBV25-1 and TRBJ1-4, with D unclear. Germline lookup yields CDR1 MGHDK and CDR2 SYGVNS. The CDR3 totals 15 residues. Trimming removed 8 bases at V and 0 bases at J, with 13 bases between. The CDR3 reads CASGVLGTTNEKLFF. CDR3 bases: TGTGCCAGCGGTGTCTTGGGGACAACTAATGAAAAACTGTTTTTT.

The chain carries TRBV9 and TRBJ2-1; no clear D. The germline V gene encodes CDR1 SGDLS and CDR2 YYNGEE. The length of the CDR3 is 13 residues. V shed 4 bases and J shed 8 bases, with 13 bases lying between them. CDR3 region: CASSPQPDDEQFF. In DNA form, the CDR3 reads TGTGCCAGCAGCCCCCAACCCGATGATGAGCAGTTCTTC.

The V call is TRBV10-2, the J call TRBJ2-3; D remains unclear. CDR1 is WSHSY and CDR2 is SAAADI in the germline V gene. Trimming shortened V by 4 bases and J by 7 bases, and 9 bases separated the two germline ends. The CDR3 contains 12 residues. CDR3 in DNA: TGCGCCAGCAGTGTAACGTCGCATACGCAGTATTTT. Its protein product is CASSVTSHTQYF.